Reported below is one T cell receptor beta chain. Its antigen is still unknown. This CDR3 comprises 14 residues. Germline V gene data show CDR1 as SGHKS and CDR2 as YYEKEE (reference sequence). Between the trimmed V and J ends, which lost 0 bases and 6 bases, there was a span of 12 bases. These data belong to a study of blood T cells in healthy people across ages. A J-beta primer mix and a sample-barcoded 5' primer were used in a second PCR of roughly 7 to 12 cycles. TCRdb re-derived calls from the 5' RACE reads in MiXCR, one entry per CDR3 protein. The sample shows approximately 810,000 distinct CDR3 sequences, around 26% of them seen only once. Notes on the study in general: Per million T cells, TCR beta diversity dropped about linearly as age rose. Both higher diversity and more naive CD4+ cells marked long-lived donors when set against aged donors. With naive T cell percentage, TCR beta diversity showed a strong correlation.

No fewer than 6 million PBMCs went into each sample. Source material: blood. The sequence came from a woman older than 75 in good health. The chain uses TRBV5-5 and TRBJ1-2; D gene uncertain. CDR3 amino acids: CASSLDQFLDGYTF. The CDR3 coding sequence is TGTGCCAGCAGCTTGGATCAGTTCTTGGATGGCTACACCTTC.